These T cell receptor beta chains were read from a single sample in a study of OX40 agonist ivuxolimab in advanced cancers. The data were produced by immunoSEQ multiplex PCR, yet TCRdb's version contains in-frame clones alone and is incomplete. The table has around 67,000 clones, roughly 83% seen once; the top ten hold around 8%. The specimen comprised CD4+ or CD8+ T cells sorted from blood, sampled in a trial of the OX40 agonist ivuxolimab. All receptors come from an adult with an advanced solid tumor such as melanoma, head and neck, liver or kidney cancer. Both conserved end residues are part of each CDR3. D genes are given only for firm matches. Rows give clone size only sometimes, using once, few, many, or a class for an expanded clone.

NA	TRBJ2-7	TRBD1	TRBV6-5	TGTGTATCCCGAACAGGGGCTTCCTACGAGCAGTACTTC	CVSRTGASYEQYF
few	TRBJ2-7	TRBD2	TRBV19	TGTGCCAGTAGTGCGTGGACTAGCGGGACCTACGAGCAGTACTTC	CASSAWTSGTYEQYF
NA	TRBJ2-7	TRBD1	TRBV4-2	TGTGCCAGCAGCCAAGTTGGGACAGAGGGCGAGCAGTACTTC	CASSQVGTEGEQYF
NA	TRBJ2-6	NA	TRBV19	TGTGCCAGCGCAGGGGAGACTGGGGCCAGCGTCCTGACTTTC	CASAGETGASVLTF
NA	TRBJ2-7	NA	TRBV28	TGTGCCAGCAGTTTGCCCGGACGGAGCTCCTACGAGCAGTACTTC	CASSLPGRSSYEQYF
NA	TRBJ1-5	NA	TRBV7-2	TGTGCCAGCAGCCTCTCAGGGGCAGGGTCCTATCAGCCCCAGCATTTT	CASSLSGAGSYQPQHF
few	TRBJ1-6	NA	TRBV6-6	TGTGCCAGCAGTCAGGGCTGGGATTCACCCCTCCACTTT	CASSQGWDSPLHF
once	TRBJ1-1	NA	TRBV30	TGTGCCTGGAGTGGCCCACCGGCGCTGAACACTGAAGCTTTCTTT	CAWSGPPALNTEAFF
NA	TRBJ1-5	NA	TRBV21-1	TGTGCCAGCAGCGGAAAATTTCCCCTTTATAGCAATCAGCCCCAGCATTTT	CASSGKFPLYSNQPQHF
NA	TRBJ2-7	NA	TRBV5-5	TGTGCCAGCAGCTTGGCCGGCGGCCTATCCTACGAGCAGTACTTC	CASSLAGGLSYEQYF